This T cell receptor (beta chain) was retrieved from a study of cytomegalovirus exposure and HLA in healthy donors. The count of this clone is one. Its specificity is unknown. CDR3 size: 15 residues. Germline V CDR1 and CDR2: SGHVS, FQNEAQ. The ends were cut back, 5 bases at V and 4 bases at J, with 15 bases in the middle. Primers: 60 Vbeta forward and 13 Jbeta reverse. Profiled with immunoSEQ multiplex PCR; TCRdb holds only in-frame clones, not every one. The table has more than 95,000 clones, around two thirds seen once; the top ten hold roughly 9.8%. Findings and caveats of the study: For TCR beta chains, V- and J-gene trimming was later linked to a missense DCLRE1C variant. In vitro checks showed that a few CMV-associated chains really do target CMV antigens.

Sequencing input: PBMCs. J is TRBJ2-1 and V is TRBV7-8; D might be TRBD2 (5 bases). The receptor was isolated from a woman in her thirties or forties in good health and CMV-seropositive. CDR3: CASSRASSPYNEQFF. The DNA of the CDR3 is TGTGCCAGCAGCCGAGCTAGCTCCCCGTACAATGAGCAGTTCTTC. Full variable domain (rest looked up from reference TRBV7-8 and TRBJ2-1): GAGVSQSPRYKVAKRGQDVALRCDPISGHVSLFWYQQALGQGPEFLTYFQNEAQLDKSGLPSDRFFAERPEGSVSTLKIQRTQQEDSAVYLCASSRASSPYNEQFFGPGTRLTVL.